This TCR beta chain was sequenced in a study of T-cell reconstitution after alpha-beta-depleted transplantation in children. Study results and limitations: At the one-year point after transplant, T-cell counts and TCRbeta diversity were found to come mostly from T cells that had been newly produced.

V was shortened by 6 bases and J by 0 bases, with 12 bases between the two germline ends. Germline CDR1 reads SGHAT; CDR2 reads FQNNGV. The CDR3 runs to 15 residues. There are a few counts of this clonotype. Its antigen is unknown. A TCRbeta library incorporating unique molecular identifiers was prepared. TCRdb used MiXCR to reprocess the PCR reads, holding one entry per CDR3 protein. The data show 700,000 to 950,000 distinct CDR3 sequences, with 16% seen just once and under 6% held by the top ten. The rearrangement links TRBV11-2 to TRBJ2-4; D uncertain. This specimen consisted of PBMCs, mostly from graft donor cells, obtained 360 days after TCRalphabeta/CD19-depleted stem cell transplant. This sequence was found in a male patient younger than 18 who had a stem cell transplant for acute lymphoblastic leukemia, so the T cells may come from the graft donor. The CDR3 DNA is TGTGCCAGCAGACCGATCTGGGGAGCCAAAAACATTCAGTACTTC. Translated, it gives CASRPIWGAKNIQYF.